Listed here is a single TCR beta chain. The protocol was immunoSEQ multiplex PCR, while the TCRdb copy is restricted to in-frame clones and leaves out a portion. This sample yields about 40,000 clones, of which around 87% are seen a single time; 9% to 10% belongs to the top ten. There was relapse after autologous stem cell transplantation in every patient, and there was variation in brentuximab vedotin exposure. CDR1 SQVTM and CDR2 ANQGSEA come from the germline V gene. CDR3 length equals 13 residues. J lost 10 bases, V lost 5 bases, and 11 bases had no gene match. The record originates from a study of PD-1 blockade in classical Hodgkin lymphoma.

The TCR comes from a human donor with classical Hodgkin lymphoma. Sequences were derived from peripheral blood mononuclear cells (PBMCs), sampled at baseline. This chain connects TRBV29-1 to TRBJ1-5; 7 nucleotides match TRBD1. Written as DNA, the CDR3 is TGCAGCGTTTCTGACAGGGCGGACGGACCCCAGCATTTT. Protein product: CSVSDRADGPQHF.